The 24 T cell receptor beta chains below come from one sample, sequenced in a study of cytotoxic CD8 clonotypes in ibrutinib-treated CLL (dated by TCRdb to about 2021). Libraries came from the immunoSEQ multiplex PCR assay. This immuneACCESS table, as held by TCRdb, lists in-frame sequences with V and J called but not all clones. Of the missing ones, under half trace to an unresolved V gene in checked studies; the others have no known cause. This sample comprises approximately 74,000 clones, 80% of them detected only once. The ten top clones hold more than 7.5% of the sample. According to the study, the label for this sample's time point signals: progressive disease on ibrutinib. This sample comprised PBMCs, obtained at disease progression, from a patient treated with ibrutinib. Receptors originate from a human donor with chronic lymphocytic leukemia.

In its sample, this clone was seen a few times. The V and J genes are TRBV30 and TRBJ1-5; a possible D gene is TRBD1 (6 bases). V was clipped by 3 bases and J by 9 bases, with 18 bases between them. The CDR3 spans 14 residues. Germline assignment: CDR1 GTSNPN and CDR2 SVGIG (reference sequence). CDR3 residues: CAWSRTVWTGPQHF. The CDR3 DNA reads as TGTGCCTGGAGCCGGACAGTTTGGACGGGGCCCCAGCATTTT.

The chain links TRBV5-1 to TRBJ2-7; 9 nucleotides match TRBD1. This CDR3 region has 15 residues. Germline loops: CDR1 SGHRS, CDR2 YFSETQ. With V trimmed by 0 bases and J by 3 bases, 4 bases remained unmatched. The CDR3 coding sequence is TGCGCCAGCAGCTTGGAGCCGACAGGGGGCTACGAGCAGTACTTC. Protein: CASSLEPTGGYEQYF.

Relative to its sample, this clone is medium-sized. The chain carries TRBV6-5 and TRBJ1-6; no definite D call. This CDR3 has 13 amino acids. With 5 bases removed from V and 6 bases from J, the gap between germline ends came to 8 bases. The germline CDR1 and CDR2 sequences are MNHEY and SVGAGI. The CDR3 loop reads CASSGGFNSPLHF. CDR3 nucleotide sequence: TGTGCCAGCAGTGGTGGATTTAATTCACCCCTCCACTTT.

This chain uses TRBV6-1 with TRBJ1-6, with D unclear. V was cut by 6 bases and J by 9 bases, with 15 bases left in between. Germline CDR1 MNHNS, CDR2 SASEGT. The CDR3 has 14 residues. Here the CDR3 reads CASRKGVTGSPLHF. CDR3 in DNA: TGTGCCAGCAGAAAGGGAGTCACGGGTTCACCCCTCCACTTT.

The rearrangement uses TRBV30 and TRBJ1-5; no clear D gene. Per the germline V gene, CDR1 is GTSNPN and CDR2 is SVGIG (reference sequence). The CDR3 contains 13 residues. V dropped 1 base and J dropped 3 bases, with 7 bases sitting between them. The CDR3 DNA reads as TGTGCCTGGAGTGGACACCTCAATCAGCCCCAGCATTTT. Translation: CAWSGHLNQPQHF.

The chain combines TRBV30 with TRBJ2-3, with D possibly matching TRBD2 (6 bases). This CDR3 region has 15 residues. CDR1 and CDR2 (germline): GTSNPN, SVGIG (reference sequence). The V end was cut by 6 bases, the J end by 0 bases, with 16 bases between. For the CDR3, the DNA is TGTGCCTGCTCGGGAGAGGCTATTAGCACAGATACGCAGTATTTT. The encoded protein is CACSGEAISTDTQYF.

The rearrangement joins TRBV10-3 to TRBJ2-5; 15 nucleotides match TRBD2. The length of the CDR3 is 15 residues. The germline V gene encodes CDR1 ENHRY and CDR2 SYGVKD. V was pared by 6 bases and J by 3 bases, with 2 bases of the junction left unmatched. CDR3 coding DNA: TGTGCCATCAGCGGACTAGCGGGAGGGAAAGAGACCCAGTACTTC. Its protein product is CAISGLAGGKETQYF.

The chain couples TRBV10-3 to TRBJ1-1, with unresolved D. The CDR3 has 14 residues. CDR1 is ENHRY and CDR2 is SYGVKD in the germline V gene. With 6 bases removed from V and 11 bases from J, the gap between germline ends came to 22 bases. The CDR3 region has the DNA TGTGCCATCAGCCACTCCCCGGGAGGCTCTAGGGCTTTCTTT. This translates into CAISHSPGGSRAFF.

V gene TRBV29-1 combines with J gene TRBJ2-1; 8 positions match TRBD1. The junction had 6 bases not matched to a gene; V was cut back by 5 bases and J by 0 bases. This CDR3 is built from 15 residues. From germline, CDR1 is SQVTM and CDR2 ANQGSEA. CDR3 in DNA: TGCAGCGTTCGAGGGGACAGGAGCTCCTACAATGAGCAGTTCTTC. As protein: CSVRGDRSSYNEQFF.

The genes are TRBV18 and TRBJ2-3, with 8 bases identical to TRBD2. The CDR3 length is 16 residues. V was pared by 6 bases and J by 0 bases, with 8 bases of the junction left unmatched. Germline V lookup: CDR1 KGHSH, CDR2 LQKENI. The CDR3 DNA is TGTGCCAGCTCCACCACCGCTAGCGGGAGCACAGATACGCAGTATTTT. It encodes CASSTTASGSTDTQYF.

The chain is built from TRBV19 and TRBJ1-5, with a tentative D call TRBD1 (5 bases). Germline-derived CDR1 and CDR2 are LNHDA and SQIVND (reference sequence). This CDR3 has 15 residues. Trimming stripped 3 bases from V and 0 bases from J, with 9 bases between. CDR3 bases: TGTGCCAGTAGTATGGCAGGGTATAGCAATCAGCCCCAGCATTTT. Amino acids: CASSMAGYSNQPQHF.

V gene TRBV7-3 combines with J gene TRBJ1-2; TRBD1 agrees at 8 bases. The CDR3 runs 16 residues. J gave up 3 bases and V 4 bases, and 10 bases lay outside the gene matches. Germline V gene data show CDR1 as SGHTA and CDR2 as FQGTGA. The CDR3 protein is CASSSAPGTGHYGYTF. The CDR3 bases are TGTGCCAGCAGCTCCGCCCCCGGGACAGGACACTATGGCTACACCTTC.

This chain connects TRBV30 to TRBJ1-6; unclear D gene. Germline values: CDR1 GTSNPN, CDR2 SVGIG (reference sequence). CDR3 length equals 16 residues. V dropped 0 bases and J dropped 8 bases, with 17 bases sitting between them. This CDR3 reads CAWSVMSWSGDSPLHF. Written as DNA, the CDR3 is TGTGCCTGGAGTGTTATGTCCTGGTCCGGGGATTCACCCCTCCACTTT.

This clone was counted a single time. V gene TRBV9 combines with J gene TRBJ1-4; no reliable D call. Trimming left V 0 bases short and J 1 base short, with 10 bases between. The germline V gene encodes CDR1 SGDLS and CDR2 YYNGEE. This CDR3 contains 16 residues. The CDR3 spells CASSVAPWGTNEKLFF. The CDR3 DNA sequence: TGTGCCAGCAGCGTAGCCCCCTGGGGAACTAATGAAAAACTGTTTTTT.

This chain joins TRBV28 and TRBJ2-1, with D maybe TRBD2 (6 bases). Looked up from germline, CDR1 is MDHEN and CDR2 is SYDVKM. CDR3 size: 15 residues. Trimming removed 7 bases from V and 2 bases from J, with 15 bases in between. The CDR3 reads CASIFGTGAYNEQFF. The CDR3 nucleotides read TGTGCCAGCATCTTCGGGACGGGGGCCTACAATGAGCAGTTCTTC.

The J gene is TRBJ2-7, the V gene TRBV11-3, with 9 bases that match TRBD2. The V gene end was trimmed by 5 bases and the J gene end by 5 bases; junction bases not matched to a gene: 10. From germline, CDR1 is SGHNT and CDR2 YENEEA. The CDR3 spans 15 residues. The CDR3 DNA sequence: TGTGCCAGCAGCCCCGGACTAGCGTATTCCCACGAGCAGTACTTC. Its protein product is CASSPGLAYSHEQYF.

The V call is TRBV6-6, the J call TRBJ1-2, with 8 bases that match TRBD1. The V gene's germline CDR1 is MNHNY and CDR2 SVGAGI (reference sequence). The CDR3 length is 14 residues. Trimming cost V 6 bases and J 3 bases; bases outside gene matches: 6. In DNA, the CDR3 is TGTGCCAGCAGACCTCCGACAGGGGACTATGGCTACACCTTC. This sequence encodes CASRPPTGDYGYTF.

With regard to this clone: The junction and the germline gene differ at one end; a read error may be behind it. The chain uses TRBV4-2 and TRBJ2-3, with D hard to call. Germline CDR1 and CDR2: LGHNA and YNFKEQ. The CDR3 is 17 residues long. The CDR3 sequence: CASSEELGWASTDTQYF. The CDR3 DNA reads TGTGCCAGCAGCGAAGAACTGGGATGGGCTAGCACAGATACGCAGTATTTT.

The gene calls are TRBV29-1 and TRBJ2-7; perhaps TRBD1 as D (7 bases). Trimming removed 6 bases from V and 5 bases from J, with 20 bases in between. Per germline, CDR1 SQVTM and CDR2 ANQGSEA. The CDR3 is 14 residues long. CDR3 amino acids: CSVRPGLRGNEQYF. For the CDR3, the DNA is TGCAGCGTGCGACCGGGACTCAGGGGGAACGAGCAGTACTTC.

This chain links TRBV27 with TRBJ1-1; D may be TRBD1 (6 bases). Germline CDR1 is MNHEY and CDR2 is SMNVEV (reference sequence). Trimming removed 5 bases from V and 6 bases from J, with 10 bases in between. The CDR3 length is 12 residues. The CDR3 loop reads CASSLTGSEAFF. The CDR3 bases are TGTGCCAGCAGTCTTACAGGGTCTGAAGCTTTCTTT.

This clone was seen only once. This chain links TRBV29-1 with TRBJ2-2, with TRBD2 matching 9 bases. The V gene's germline CDR1 is SQVTM and CDR2 ANQGSEA. This CDR3 has 19 residues. The V and J ends lost 6 bases and 5 bases, in that order; junction bases with no gene match: 22. The CDR3 reads CSVAPGGVQLAGWTGELFF. The CDR3 nucleotides read TGCAGCGTAGCCCCTGGGGGGGTCCAACTAGCGGGTTGGACCGGGGAGCTGTTTTTT.

This clone has only a few counts. This chain connects TRBV5-1 to TRBJ1-4; D is ambiguous. CDR1 and CDR2 from the germline V gene are SGHRS and YFSETQ. V lost 1 base and J lost 5, with 6 bases in between. This CDR3 is built from 13 residues. This chain's CDR3 is CASSLQGNEKLFF. The DNA for the CDR3 is TGCGCCAGCAGCTTGCAAGGGAATGAAAAACTGTTTTTT.

The V gene is TRBV6-5, the J gene TRBJ2-2, with TRBD2 identical over 13 bases. The CDR3 contains 15 residues. Germline values: CDR1 MNHEY, CDR2 SVGAGI. V was pared by 6 bases and J by 4 bases, with 2 bases of the junction left unmatched. The CDR3 is CASRRLAGGTGELFF. The CDR3 nucleotides are TGTGCCAGCAGAAGACTAGCGGGAGGCACCGGGGAGCTGTTTTTT.

The rearrangement uses TRBV5-1 and TRBJ1-3; no reliable D call. The CDR3 has 16 residues. Trimming took off 0 bases at V and 1 base at J, with 11 bases between the two ends. Per germline, CDR1 SGHRS and CDR2 YFSETQ. The CDR3 sequence: CASSLVASISGNTIYF. CDR3 DNA sequence: TGCGCCAGCAGCTTGGTAGCCTCAATATCTGGAAACACCATATATTTT.